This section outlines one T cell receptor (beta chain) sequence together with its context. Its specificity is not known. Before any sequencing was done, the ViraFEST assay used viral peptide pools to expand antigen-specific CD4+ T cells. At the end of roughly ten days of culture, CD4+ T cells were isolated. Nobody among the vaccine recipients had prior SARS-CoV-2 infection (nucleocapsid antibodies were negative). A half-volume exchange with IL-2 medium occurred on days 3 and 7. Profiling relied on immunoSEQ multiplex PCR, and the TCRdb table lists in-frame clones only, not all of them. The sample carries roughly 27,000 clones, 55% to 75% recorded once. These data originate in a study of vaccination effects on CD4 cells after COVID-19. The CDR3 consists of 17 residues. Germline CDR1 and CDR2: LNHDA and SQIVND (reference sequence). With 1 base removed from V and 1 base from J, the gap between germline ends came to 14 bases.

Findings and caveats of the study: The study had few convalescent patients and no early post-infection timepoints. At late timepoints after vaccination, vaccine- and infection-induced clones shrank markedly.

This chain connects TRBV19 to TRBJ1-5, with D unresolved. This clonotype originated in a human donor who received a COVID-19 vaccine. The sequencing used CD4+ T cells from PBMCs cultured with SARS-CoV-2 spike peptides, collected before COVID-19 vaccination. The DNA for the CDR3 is TGTGCCAGTAGTATAGGCTGGGGAGTGGGGAGCAATCAGCCCCAGCATTTT. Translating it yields CASSIGWGVGSNQPQHF.